What follows is one T cell receptor beta chain and its context. Its specificity is not known. The PCR made use of 60 Vbeta and 13 Jbeta primers. Repertoires were generated with immunoSEQ multiplex PCR, while TCRdb's copy carries only in-frame clones and drops some. The sample lists 150,000 to 190,000 clones, around 72% occurring once. This sample is part of a study of cytomegalovirus exposure and HLA in healthy donors. Study summary: Around 89 million unique TCRs from HLA-typed donors made up an early data release. Study findings and constraints: Analyzed later, association rates of TCRs varied across HLA loci, with DRB1 most and HLA-C fewest. A later analysis by the authors found several of the most significant clusters apparently linked to common viral pathogens.

Trimming shortened V by 5 bases and J by 0 bases, and 19 bases separated the two germline ends. Looked up from germline, CDR1 is MNHEY and CDR2 is SMNVEV (reference sequence). The CDR3 totals 18 residues. The chain couples TRBV27 to TRBJ1-4; perhaps TRBD1 as D (5 bases). The source is a young man in good health and CMV-seronegative. The material sequenced was PBMCs. The CDR3, as DNA: TGTGCCAGCAGTGCAGCACAGGATCGACGGGCAACTAATGAAAAACTGTTTTTT. Residues: CASSAAQDRRATNEKLFF. The entire variable domain, with the rest obtained from reference TRBV27 and TRBJ1-4, is as follows: EAQVTQNPRYLITVTGKKLTVTCSQNMNHEYMSWYRQDPGLGLRQIYYSMNVEVTDKGDVPEGYKVSRKEKRNFPLILESPSPNQTSLYFCASSAAQDRRATNEKLFFGSGTQLSVL.